This T cell receptor (beta chain) was sequenced for a study of T cells in Graves' hyperthyroidism and ophthalmopathy (dated by TCRdb to the late 2010s). Study-wide context: Peripheral blood samples were taken at the time of initial diagnosis, prior to any treatment. TCR V-J signatures able to tell the groups apart were searched for in a discovery cohort of approximately 95 patients, of whom over 40 had Graves' ophthalmopathy and around 56 had stable Graves' hyperthyroidism. Prospective prediction of ophthalmopathy was tested in an independent validation cohort of fewer than 20 hyperthyroidism patients and 15 to 17 patients who later progressed to ophthalmopathy. The 95 to 100 discovery patients were randomly divided into training and test sets at a 7:3 ratio. In addition, the study compared T-cell repertoires in thyroid tissue and in blood from six Graves' hyperthyroidism patients. After blood sampling, hyperthyroidism patients were treated with methimazole at a starting dose of 30 mg daily, and ophthalmopathy patients were treated with high-dose intravenous methylprednisolone. The paper reports TCR Vbeta CDR3 sequencing of roughly 140 peripheral blood samples: around 45 ophthalmopathy, 75 to 80 hyperthyroidism and 17 progressor patients. The investigation overall reported the following: Most expanded thyroid clonotypes (frequency above 0.001) were also found in blood, which suggests that blood repertoires may mirror thyroid immune responses. Sample size was not statistically predetermined, and blinding of investigators to group allocation was not performed. During validation, the model predicted progression to ophthalmopathy a median of around 7 months ahead of onset, with more than 55% sensitivity and about 72% specificity. In cross-validation, a model built on a 13 V-J signature told ophthalmopathy apart from stable hyperthyroidism with 85% to 90% sensitivity and roughly 83% specificity, and in testing the same model reached 80%/75%.

V trim: 2 bases; J trim: 5 bases; unmatched bases: 5. The CDR3 starts with the cysteine, ends with the phenylalanine, and has 13 residues. CDR3 DNA is the only sequence kept; it has 39 bases, read in frame from the first base. For CDR1 and CDR2, the germline V gene lists SQVTM and ANQGSEA. This clonotype was counted at least ten times. Its antigen is not yet known. No base quality information exists; no much larger clone differs at one position. Amplification of TCR beta CDR3 regions was carried out from RNA transcripts. For the first round of RT-PCR on the TCR CDR3, the HTBI primer set was used together with the Qiagen OneStep RT-PCR kit. A second multiplex PCR round built the libraries, followed by size selection and purification. Paired-end sequencing of the libraries was performed with 100 bp reads on an Illumina HiSeq2000. The study's own analysis went as follows. SOAPnuke was used to process the raw data, removing reads that contained adapters or uncalled bases, had a mean Phred below 15, or lacked an exact match to the constant primer or identifier. COPE v1.2.5 was used to merge the high-quality paired reads, and each unique nucleotide sequence was defined as a clonotype. Clonotypes were aligned to IMGT TRBV, TRBD and TRBJ reference segments using MiTCR v1.1. Analysis was restricted to V-J combinations with a frequency above 0.0001, which covered roughly 99% of repertoires. The TCS score was defined as F50 (clonal expansion) divided by E x V (chaos), with BLOSUM62-based TCRdist calculated between CDR3 peptides within each V-J. Welch's t-statistics and random forest reduced roughly 500 V-J features to 13, which were used in a naive Bayes classifier (R e1071). The Morisita-Horn index was used to measure how similar the thyroid and blood repertoires were. TCRdb ran its own pipeline on the public reads, namely fastp trimming at Q25 and MiXCR clone calling, and kept in-frame beta chains. Entries are consolidated by CDR3 protein sequence, retaining the most common genes and DNA. These V and J calls derive from TCRdb rather than the authors' analysis. The table for this sample lists some 800,000 distinct CDR3 sequences; over 35% of them were counted only once. The ten largest clones add up to around 10% of the sample.

A patient counted as having stable Graves' hyperthyroidism if no progression to ophthalmopathy occurred over 18 months of follow-up. Hyperthyroidism patients were newly diagnosed, had a disease duration of under 2 months, and were aged 18 to 65 years. Any patient with an uncontrolled infection, another autoimmune disease, pregnancy or lactation was excluded. Clinical symptoms, serum thyroxine and TRAb, thyroid ultrasound, and orbital computed tomography formed the basis for the diagnoses. PBMCs were isolated from about 10 ml of fresh peripheral blood by Ficoll-Paque density gradient centrifugation. Total RNA was extracted with Trizol reagent, and quality was checked on an Agilent 2100 Bioanalyzer.

Input material: blood. The V and J segments used are TRBV29-1 and TRBJ2-7; 8 bases in between match TRBD2. The sequence was obtained from a man between 18 and 29 years old with Graves' hyperthyroidism. The CDR3 protein: CSVEHHGGDEQYF. The bases are TGCAGCGTTGAACACCACGGGGGGGACGAGCAGTACTTC.